This TCR beta chain was sequenced during a study of metastatic and nonmetastatic thyroid tumors. Points from the study as a whole: Benign nodules reportedly had significantly lower TCR beta diversity than malignant thyroid tumors in blood and tumor.

The CDR3 is 15 amino acids. Each patient came to thyroid surgery without any prior treatment (of any kind). In the case of this clone: Its antigen is currently unknown. One junction end does not reproduce the germline sequence, and a read error may be involved.

The authors' processing: For papillary thyroid cancer, a distant-metastasis classifier was constructed from CDR3 differences observed across clinicopathological groups. MiXCR reprocessed the PCR reads for TCRdb. These V and J calls derive from TCRdb rather than the authors' analysis. The sample shows under 9,000 clones, over 35% of them seen only once. The TCR comes from a male donor with papillary thyroid cancer or a benign thyroid nodule (not recorded which). Some clones in this sample may be carry-over from other donors' samples. The V call is TRBV12-3 or TRBV12-4, the J call TRBJ2-3; 8 bases are shared with TRBD2. The material sequenced was tumor tissue. Here the CDR3 DNA reads TGTGCCGGCAGTCCACAGACTAGCGGCACAGATACGCAGTATTTT. It yields the protein CAGSPQTSGTDTQYF.